This TCR beta chain was sequenced for a study of T cell repertoires in cytomegalovirus infection. Across the whole study: From public TCR beta signatures came an indication of both CMV infection and matching HLA type. Study-wide points: CMV-specific TCR beta clonotypes restricted by HLA-C were the ones dominating the ex vivo response. Cumulative frequency (of public TCR beta family members) identified carriers of CMV plus the relevant HLA.

One entry per CDR3 protein, called by TCRdb with MiXCR from the reads. The table lists 130,000 or so distinct CDR3 sequences, 5.5% to 8% of them singletons. Germline values: CDR1 SGHKS, CDR2 YYEKEE (reference sequence). This CDR3 is built from 14 residues. V shed 9 bases and J 9 bases; nucleotides not matched to a gene: 12. The table lists this clonotype with many counts. Its specificity is not known. Input material: PBMCs. The J gene is TRBJ2-4, the V gene TRBV5-5; TRBD1 matches 10 bases. The receptor was isolated from a human donor in good health (CMV status not recorded). Some clones in this sample may be carry-over from other donors' samples. The CDR3 nucleotides read TGTGCCACCCGACAGGGGGCCGGAGTAGGCATTCAGTACTTC. This sequence encodes CATRQGAGVGIQYF.